The entry that follows covers one T cell receptor beta chain sequence. Its target antigen remains unknown. No base-level quality is on record; no much larger clone is a single base apart. The immunoSEQ Assay, a bias-controlled multiplex PCR, was used to amplify TCRbeta CDR3 regions from genomic DNA. The study's own analysis went as follows. Nucleated cell counts per sample were estimated from amplification of reference gene primers within the assay. Sequence reads were collapsed and filtered to measure the absolute abundance of every unique TCRbeta CDR3 rearrangement. For each sample, productive Simpson clonality was calculated as the square root of Simpson's diversity index across productive rearrangements. In TCRdb, the immuneACCESS table is reduced to in-frame sequences with V and J assigned. These tables do not hold every clone; where another copy was compared, an unresolved V gene accounts for under half, and the others remain unexplained. V and J calls and clone size follow that table, whereas D and trimming were derived from the DNA. This sample has around 6,300 clones in its table, and 80% to 90% of those were observed once. Approximately 12% of the sample rests with the top ten.

This sample is part of a study of blood T cell repertoires in COVID-19 (dated by TCRdb to about 2020). About the study as a whole: The collaborator samples originated in the United States, Italy and Spain and spanned the acute and convalescent phases of COVID-19. Where HLA class I and class II types were available, the types were taken from metadata supplied by the sample provider, not from assay-based typing. Nearly every sample came with metadata listing a de-identified subject ID, COVID-19 status, age in years and sex. Samples came from the ongoing ImmuneRACE study (first 160 participants) plus 1,254 subjects from 6 global collaborators. A freely available public database, intended as a resource for researchers studying the immune response to SARS-CoV-2, is where the repertoires were released. Subjects who had been exposed to COVID-19, were actively infected with it, or had recovered from it provided the deeply sampled blood TCRbeta repertoires that made up the dataset. The prospective study material was composed of cDNA or gDNA derived from T cells, B-cell-depleted T cells, or PBMCs.

Here V drops 3 bases and J drops 2 bases, and the junction holds 3 bases not matched to any gene. CDR1 and CDR2 are read off the germline V gene (reference sequence) as WNHNN and SYGVQD. The CDR3 runs 17 amino acids, cysteine and phenylalanine included. Left in the record is the CDR3 DNA by itself, 51 bases read in frame from the first base. The collaborating institutions used their own protocols to collect whole blood in K2EDTA tubes. For TCRbeta analysis, collaborators shipped samples in one of three forms: frozen whole blood, isolated PBMCs, or DNA extracted from either of those sample types. Overall study results and their limits: The quantity of clinical and demographic metadata differed by source and by participant and was supplied without curation.

The sample was peripheral blood. This sequence uses TRBV10-1 and TRBJ2-2, and 13 bases in between align with TRBD2. This TCR came from a human donor with active COVID-19. The donor label of this sample is uncertain. The sequence in DNA is TGCGCCAGCAGTGATCGGACTAGCGGGAGAAACACCGGGGAGCTGTTTTTT. This sequence encodes CASSDRTSGRNTGELFF.